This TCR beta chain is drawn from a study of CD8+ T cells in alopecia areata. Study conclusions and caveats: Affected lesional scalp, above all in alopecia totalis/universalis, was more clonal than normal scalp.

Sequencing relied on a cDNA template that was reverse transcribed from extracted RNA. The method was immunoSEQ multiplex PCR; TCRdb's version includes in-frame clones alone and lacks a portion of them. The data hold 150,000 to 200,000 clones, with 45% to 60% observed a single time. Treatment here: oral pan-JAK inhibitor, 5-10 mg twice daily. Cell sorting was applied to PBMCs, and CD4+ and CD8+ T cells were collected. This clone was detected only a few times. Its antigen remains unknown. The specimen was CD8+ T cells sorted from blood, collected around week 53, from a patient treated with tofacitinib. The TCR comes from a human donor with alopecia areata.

The CDR3 protein is CASRLFSTSQETQYF. Here the CDR3 DNA reads TGTGCCAGCAGGCTCTTCTCCACGTCCCAAGAGACCCAGTACTTC. The genes are TRBV5-6 and TRBJ2-5; D unclear. V was shortened by 5 bases and J by 1 base, with 15 bases between the two germline ends. Germline loops: CDR1 SGHDT, CDR2 YYEEEE. The CDR3 extends over 15 amino acids.